This passage covers 13 T cell receptor beta chains from one sample sequenced in a study of tumor and adjacent non-tumor tissue in lung cancer. The library came from three nested PCR rounds adapted from ARM-PCR protocols. Via MiXCR, TCRdb re-called the multiplex PCR reads, giving one row per CDR3 protein. Of about 70,000 distinct CDR3 sequences in the sample, around four fifths are singletons; the top ten hold 28%. The template was RNA from unsorted bulk tissue. The sequencing sample was made of lung tumor tissue. The source is a man between 60 and 75 years old with non-small cell lung cancer.

On this clonotype itself: An end of the junction differs from the germline gene, which may be a read error. This chain links TRBV6-5 with TRBJ2-1, with TRBD1 identical over 9 bases. The CDR3 consists of 15 residues. Germline CDR1 MNHEY, CDR2 SVGAGI. CDR3 nucleotide sequence: TGTGCCAACAGTTGGGGACAGGGTATGGGCAATGAGCAGTTCTTC. Translation: CANSWGQGMGNEQFF.

The genes are TRBV6-5 and TRBJ2-7, with D unclear. There are 14 residues in the CDR3. CDR1 is MNHEY and CDR2 is SVGAGI in the germline V gene. CDR3 in amino acids: CAISYLSSSYEQYF. The CDR3 DNA follows: TGTGCGATCAGTTACTTAAGTAGCTCCTACGAGCAGTACTTC.

In regard to this clonotype: In this CDR3 the conserved last residue, phenylalanine or tryptophan, is missing, so a read error is likely. The gene calls are TRBV29-1 and TRBJ1-2; weak D call: TRBD1 (6 bases). The CDR3 covers 13 residues. The V gene's germline CDR1 is SQVTM and CDR2 ANQGSEA. The CDR3 DNA follows: TGCAACGTCTCACCGCAACAGGGTCGCGGCTACACCTTA. Residues: CNVSPQQGRGYTL.

The chain is built from TRBV18 and TRBJ2-7, with 7 positions matching TRBD1. V dropped 5 bases and J dropped 1; count of bases not matched to a gene: 8. The CDR3 spans 15 residues. Per germline, CDR1 KGHSH and CDR2 LQKENI. The CDR3 loop is CASSAYRGGSYEQYF. CDR3 DNA sequence: TGTGCCAGCTCAGCCTACAGGGGTGGTTCCTACGAGCAGTACTTC.

This clonotype was counted ten times or more. The CDR3 sequence: CASSAKTQIQYEQYF. CDR3 nucleotide sequence: TGTGCCAGCAGCGCGAAAACCCAAATCCAGTACGAGCAGTACTTC. This chain links TRBV12-3 or TRBV12-4 with TRBJ2-7; no clear D. Trimming took 6 bases from V and 4 from J, leaving 19 bases between them. The CDR3 length is 15 residues.

This clonotype was counted ten times or more. The chain is built from TRBV20-1 and TRBJ2-6; the match to TRBD2 covers 7 bases. The CDR3 runs 18 residues. Germline CDR1 DFQATT, CDR2 SNEGSKA (reference sequence). The CDR3 sequence: CRRQVGGKTVTGANVLTF. Written as DNA, the CDR3 is TGCAGGCGACAAGTGGGAGGGAAAACAGTAACTGGGGCCAACGTCCTGACTTTC.

The sample holds one count of this clonotype. One end of the junction varies from germline; a read error may be responsible. The gene calls are TRBV6-5 and TRBJ1-6, with D unresolved. The CDR3 consists of 13 residues. Per germline, CDR1 MNHEY and CDR2 SVGAGI. As DNA, the CDR3 is TGTGCCAGCAGTTACACGAGGGATTCACCCCTAAAGTTT. It codes for CASSYTRDSPLKF.

This clonotype has a count of ten or more. The V call is TRBV5-4, the J call TRBJ2-6; tentatively, D is TRBD1 or TRBD2 (6 bases each). V was shortened by 2 bases and J by 0 bases, with 12 bases between the two germline ends. The CDR3 has 17 amino acids. Germline V gene lookup returns CDR1 SGHNT and CDR2 YYREEE (reference sequence). CDR3 coding DNA: TGTGCCAGCAGCTTTAGGGGGGTCCTCTCTGGGGCCAACGTCCTGACTTTC. It is translated as CASSFRGVLSGANVLTF.

This clonotype was seen ten or more times. The chain recombines TRBV28 with TRBJ1-2, with a weak D call TRBD1 (5 bases). V lost 4 bases, J lost 6 bases, and 15 bases lay in between. The CDR3 loop spans 14 amino acids. Germline assignment: CDR1 MDHEN and CDR2 SYDVKM. CDR3 protein: CASSSGGTPHGYTF. Written as DNA, the CDR3 is TGTGCCAGCAGTTCGGGGGGTACACCTCATGGCTACACCTTC.

This clonotype has more than one count but fewer than ten. The CDR3 nucleotides are TGCAGTGCTAGGGGAGGGGACAAGGTCAACAATGAGCAGTTCTTC. Translating gives CSARGGDKVNNEQFF. The V gene is TRBV20-1, the J gene TRBJ2-1, with D perhaps matching TRBD2 (7 bases). From germline, CDR1 is DFQATT and CDR2 SNEGSKA (reference sequence). Trimming left V 3 bases short and J 5 bases short, with 17 bases between. The CDR3 loop spans 15 amino acids.

The chain links TRBV20-1 to TRBJ2-1; 8 nucleotides match TRBD2. The germline gives CDR1 DFQATT, CDR2 SNEGSKA (reference sequence). The CDR3 covers 15 residues. The CDR3 DNA reads as TGCTATGCTATAGTTAGAGCGGGAGCCAGCAATGAGCAGTTCTTC. It codes for CYAIVRAGASNEQFF.

This clonotype has more than one count but fewer than ten. This may come from a read error, since a much larger clone is one base off. V and J are TRBV5-6 and TRBJ2-3, with 7 nucleotides matching TRBD1. The length of the CDR3 is 16 residues. From germline, CDR1 is SGHDT and CDR2 YYEEEE. CDR3 DNA sequence: TGTACCAGCAGCTTGGTCCTCACAGGGGGCACAGATACGCAGTATTTT. It translates to CTSSLVLTGGTDTQYF.

To note about this clonotype: The CDR3 ends on some other residue instead of the conserved phenylalanine or tryptophan, so this is likely a read error. The chain combines TRBV29-1 with TRBJ2-4; 7 bases line up with TRBD2. Looked up from germline, CDR1 is SQVTM and CDR2 is ANQGSEA. The CDR3 totals 11 residues. This CDR3 reads CGTGTNNIQYL. The CDR3, as DNA: TGCGGAACCGGGACTAATAACATTCAGTACCTC.